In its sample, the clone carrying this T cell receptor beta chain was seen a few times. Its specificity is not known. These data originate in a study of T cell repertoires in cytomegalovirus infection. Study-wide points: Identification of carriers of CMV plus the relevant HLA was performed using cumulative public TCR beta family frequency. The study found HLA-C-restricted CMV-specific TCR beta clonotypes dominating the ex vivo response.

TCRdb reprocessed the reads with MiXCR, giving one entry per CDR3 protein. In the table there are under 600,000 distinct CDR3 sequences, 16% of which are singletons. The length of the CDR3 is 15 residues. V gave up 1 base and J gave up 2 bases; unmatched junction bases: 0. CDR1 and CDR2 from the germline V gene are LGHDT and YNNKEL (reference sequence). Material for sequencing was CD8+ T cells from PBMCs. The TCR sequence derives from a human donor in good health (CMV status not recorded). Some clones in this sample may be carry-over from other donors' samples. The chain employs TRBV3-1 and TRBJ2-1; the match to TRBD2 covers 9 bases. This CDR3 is CASSQGTSAYNEQFF. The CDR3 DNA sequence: TGTGCCAGCAGCCAAGGGACTAGCGCCTACAATGAGCAGTTCTTC.